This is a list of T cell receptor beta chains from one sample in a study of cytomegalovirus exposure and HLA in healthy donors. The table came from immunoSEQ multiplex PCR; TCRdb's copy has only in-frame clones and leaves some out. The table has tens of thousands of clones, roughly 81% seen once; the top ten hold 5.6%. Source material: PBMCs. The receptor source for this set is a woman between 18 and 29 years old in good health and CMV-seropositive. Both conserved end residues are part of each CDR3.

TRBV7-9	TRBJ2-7	CASFVAGSSYEQYF
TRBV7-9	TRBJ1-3	CARGQTGGNTIYF
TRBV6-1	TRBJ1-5	CASSAVTGGNQPQHF
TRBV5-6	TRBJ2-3	CASSTGQAYTDTQYF
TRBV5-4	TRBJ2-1	CASSGLAGGPRNEQFF
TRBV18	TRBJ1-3	CASSPGVSDTIYF
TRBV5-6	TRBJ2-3	CASSEGLAGAGDTQYF
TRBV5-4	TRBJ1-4	CASSENYEKLFF
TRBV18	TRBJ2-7	CASSPVGATSYEQYF
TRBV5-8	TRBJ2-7	CASSLAYRGLEYEQYF
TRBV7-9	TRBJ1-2	CASSPPSTPYGYTF
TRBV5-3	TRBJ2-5	CARHEQGPETQYF
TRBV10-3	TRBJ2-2	CAIKKPNTGELFF
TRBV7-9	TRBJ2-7	CASRSADRGQLAYF
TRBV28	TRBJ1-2	CASSLGGLYGYTF
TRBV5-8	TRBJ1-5	CASSWAGQPQHF
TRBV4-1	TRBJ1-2	CASSHAGTTNYGYTF
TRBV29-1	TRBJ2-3	CSVTASGLAGLTDTQYF
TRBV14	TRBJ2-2	CASTPLGGAPGELFF
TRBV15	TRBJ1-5	CATSRGAGFGQPQHF
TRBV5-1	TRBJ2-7	CASRGTSGGAVEQYF
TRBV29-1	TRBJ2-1	CSVRGTLDNEQFF
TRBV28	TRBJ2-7	CASSPSGQGAYEQYF
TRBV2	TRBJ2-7	CASRAGTSGRSRAYEQYF
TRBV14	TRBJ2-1	CASSQDPEGYNEQFF
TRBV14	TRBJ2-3	CASSPLGTGSTDTQYF
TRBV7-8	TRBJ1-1	CASSLASTAVNTEAFF
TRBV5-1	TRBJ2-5	CASSAGTGQETQYF
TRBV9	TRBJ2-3	CASSDSLSSTDTQYF
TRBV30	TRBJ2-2	CAWSVGYSGGPETGELFF
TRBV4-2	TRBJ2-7	CASSQTSGNSYEQYF
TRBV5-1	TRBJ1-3	CASSLTSLDSGNTIYF
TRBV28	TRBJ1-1	CASTLWGLNTEAFF
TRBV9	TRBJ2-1	CASSLNSGALNEQFF
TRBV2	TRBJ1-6	CASRDRVGSYNSPLHF
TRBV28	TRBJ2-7	CASSLTDTYEQYF
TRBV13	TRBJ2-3	CASSSPSYPKDTQYF
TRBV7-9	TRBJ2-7	CASSFSLTGTPYEQYF
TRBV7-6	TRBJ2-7	CASSPGLGSYEQYF
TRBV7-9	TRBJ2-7	CASSPREAGQGYEQYF
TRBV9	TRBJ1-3	CASSGQKGSLAGNTIYF
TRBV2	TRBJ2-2	CASSGSGFRNTGELFF
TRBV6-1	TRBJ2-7	CASSGDSYEQYF
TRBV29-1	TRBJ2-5	CSVEASGSGETQYF
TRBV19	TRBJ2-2	CASSLGRDTGELFF
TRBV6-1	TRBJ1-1	CASSGTSANTEAFF
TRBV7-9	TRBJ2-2	CASSFGRPGQRNGELFF
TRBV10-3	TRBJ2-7	CAISEPHSGTGFYEQYF
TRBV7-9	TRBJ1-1	CASSPRERGNTEAFF
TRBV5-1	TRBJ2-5	CASSLGPGGQETQYF
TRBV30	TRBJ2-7	CAWSVSVAGALGEQYF
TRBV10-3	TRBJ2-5	CAIGARETQYF
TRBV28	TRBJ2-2	CASSPLAGGDTGELFF